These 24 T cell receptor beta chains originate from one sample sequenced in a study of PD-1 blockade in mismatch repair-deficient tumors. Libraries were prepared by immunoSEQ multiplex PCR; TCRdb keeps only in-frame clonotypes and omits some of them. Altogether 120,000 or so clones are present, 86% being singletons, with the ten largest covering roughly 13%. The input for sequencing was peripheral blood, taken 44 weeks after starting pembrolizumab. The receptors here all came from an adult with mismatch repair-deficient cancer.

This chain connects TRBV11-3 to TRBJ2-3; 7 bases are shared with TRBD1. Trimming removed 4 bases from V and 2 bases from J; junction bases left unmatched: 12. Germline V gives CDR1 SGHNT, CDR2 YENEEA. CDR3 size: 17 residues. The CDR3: CASSSLWGQGDTDTQYF. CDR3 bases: TGTGCCAGCAGCTCCCTCTGGGGCCAGGGGGACACAGATACGCAGTATTTT.

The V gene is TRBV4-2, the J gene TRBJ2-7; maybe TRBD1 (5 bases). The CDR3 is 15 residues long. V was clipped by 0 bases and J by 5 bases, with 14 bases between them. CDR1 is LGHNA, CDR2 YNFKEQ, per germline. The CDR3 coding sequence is TGTGCCAGCAGCCAAGATTTCAGGGCGGTCGACGAGCAGTACTTC. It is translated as CASSQDFRAVDEQYF.

The CDR3: CASSLEQGKNIQYF. The CDR3 DNA is TGTGCCAGCAGCTTAGAACAGGGGAAAAACATTCAGTACTTC. The V gene is TRBV7-9, the J gene TRBJ2-4; 7 bases fit TRBD1. CDR1 SEHNR and CDR2 FQNEAQ come from the germline V gene (reference sequence). The V segment lost 1 base and the J segment 4 bases; nucleotides outside the gene matches: 1. The CDR3 contains 14 residues.

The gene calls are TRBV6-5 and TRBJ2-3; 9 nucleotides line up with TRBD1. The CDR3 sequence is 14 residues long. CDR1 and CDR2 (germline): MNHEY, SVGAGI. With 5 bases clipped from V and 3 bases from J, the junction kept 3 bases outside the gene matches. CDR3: CASSGTGRTDTQYF. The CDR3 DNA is TGTGCCAGCAGTGGGACAGGGAGGACAGATACGCAGTATTTT.

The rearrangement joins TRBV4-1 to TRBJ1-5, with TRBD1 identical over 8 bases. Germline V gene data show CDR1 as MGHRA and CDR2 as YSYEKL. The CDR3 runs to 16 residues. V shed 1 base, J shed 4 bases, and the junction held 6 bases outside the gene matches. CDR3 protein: CASSQVPTGENQPQHF. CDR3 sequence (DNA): TGCGCCAGCAGCCAAGTTCCGACAGGGGAAAATCAGCCCCAGCATTTT.

CDR3 nucleotide sequence: TGTGCCAGCAGCCACCGACTAGCGGGAGGGCGGGAGCTGTTTTTT. Protein sequence: CASSHRLAGGRELFF. The rearrangement links TRBV5-8 to TRBJ2-2; TRBD2 agrees at 14 bases. Trimming at V came to 4 bases and at J to 9 bases, leaving 5 bases not matched to a gene. This CDR3 is built from 15 residues. The germline V gene encodes CDR1 SGHTS and CDR2 YDEGEE.

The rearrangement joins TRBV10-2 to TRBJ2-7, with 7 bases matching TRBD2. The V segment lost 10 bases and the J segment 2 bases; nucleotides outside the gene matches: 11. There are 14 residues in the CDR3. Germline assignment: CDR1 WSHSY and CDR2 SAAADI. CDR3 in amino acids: CAIVTGTNPYEQYF. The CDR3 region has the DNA TGCGCCATCGTAACCGGGACTAATCCCTACGAGCAGTACTTC.

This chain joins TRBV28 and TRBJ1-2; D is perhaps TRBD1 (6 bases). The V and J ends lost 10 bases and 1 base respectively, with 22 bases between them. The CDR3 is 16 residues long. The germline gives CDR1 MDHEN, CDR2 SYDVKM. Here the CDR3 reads CATSVGIRGINYGYTF. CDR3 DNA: TGTGCCACCTCAGTGGGTATCAGGGGAATTAACTATGGCTACACCTTC.

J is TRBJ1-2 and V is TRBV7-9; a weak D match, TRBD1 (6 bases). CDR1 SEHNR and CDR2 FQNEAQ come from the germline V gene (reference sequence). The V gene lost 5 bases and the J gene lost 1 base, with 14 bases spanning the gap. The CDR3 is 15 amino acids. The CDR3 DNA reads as TGTGCCAGCAGCATAAGGGACAAAATTAACTATGGCTACACCTTC. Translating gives CASSIRDKINYGYTF. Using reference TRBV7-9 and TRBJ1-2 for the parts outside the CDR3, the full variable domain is DTGVSQNPRHKITKRGQNVTFRCDPISEHNRLYWYRQTLGQGPEFLTYFQNEAQLEKSRLLSDRFSAERPKGSFSTLEIQRTEQGDSAMYLCASSIRDKINYGYTFGSGTRLTVV.

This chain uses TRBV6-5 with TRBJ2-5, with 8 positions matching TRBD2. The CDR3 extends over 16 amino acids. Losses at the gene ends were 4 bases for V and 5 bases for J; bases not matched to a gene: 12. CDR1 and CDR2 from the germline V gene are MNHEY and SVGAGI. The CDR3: CASSSYSGKGEETQYF. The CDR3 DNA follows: TGTGCCAGCAGTTCTTATAGCGGGAAGGGGGAGGAGACCCAGTACTTC.

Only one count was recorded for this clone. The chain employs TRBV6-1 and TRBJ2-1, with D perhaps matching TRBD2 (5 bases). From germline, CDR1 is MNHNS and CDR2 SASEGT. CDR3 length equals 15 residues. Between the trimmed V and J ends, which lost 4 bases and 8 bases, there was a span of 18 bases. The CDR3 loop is CASSAGAGPRYEQFF. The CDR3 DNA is TGTGCCAGCAGTGCGGGCGCGGGCCCTAGGTATGAGCAGTTCTTC.

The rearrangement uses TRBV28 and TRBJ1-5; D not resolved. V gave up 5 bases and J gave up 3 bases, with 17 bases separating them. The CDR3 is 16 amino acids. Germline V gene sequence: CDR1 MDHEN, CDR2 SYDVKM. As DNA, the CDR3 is TGTGCCAGCAGTAACTTAGGACGGTACAACAATCAGCCCCAGCATTTT. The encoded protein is CASSNLGRYNNQPQHF.

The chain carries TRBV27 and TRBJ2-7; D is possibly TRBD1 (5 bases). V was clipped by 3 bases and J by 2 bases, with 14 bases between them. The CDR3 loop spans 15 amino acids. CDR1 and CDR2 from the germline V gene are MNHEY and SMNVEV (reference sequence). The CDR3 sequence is CASSLVRELPYEQYF. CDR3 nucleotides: TGTGCCAGCAGTTTGGTCAGGGAATTACCCTACGAGCAGTACTTC.

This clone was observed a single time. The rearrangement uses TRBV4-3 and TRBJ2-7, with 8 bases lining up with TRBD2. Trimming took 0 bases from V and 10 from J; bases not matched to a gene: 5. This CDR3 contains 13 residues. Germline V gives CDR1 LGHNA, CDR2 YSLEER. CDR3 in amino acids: CASSQESGGIQYF. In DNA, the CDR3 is TGCGCCAGCAGCCAAGAATCGGGAGGGATTCAGTACTTC.

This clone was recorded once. The CDR3: CASSLVLAGGRGSYEQYF. CDR3 bases: TGTGCCAGCAGCTTAGTACTAGCGGGAGGTAGAGGATCCTACGAGCAGTACTTC. The rearrangement joins TRBV13 to TRBJ2-7; 12 bases are a match to TRBD2. The CDR3 loop spans 18 amino acids. V lost 1 base and J lost 1; bases outside the gene matches: 8. Germline values: CDR1 PRHDT, CDR2 FYEKMQ (reference sequence).

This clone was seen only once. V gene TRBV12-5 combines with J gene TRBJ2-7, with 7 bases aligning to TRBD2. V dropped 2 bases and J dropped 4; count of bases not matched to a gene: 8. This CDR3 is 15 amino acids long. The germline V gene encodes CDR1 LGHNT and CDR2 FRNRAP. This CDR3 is CASGLPRGVGYEQYF. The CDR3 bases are TGTGCTAGTGGTTTGCCCCGGGGGGTAGGTTACGAGCAGTACTTC.

In DNA, the CDR3 is TGTGCCAGCAGCTCACTAGCGGGAGAGATCACAGATACGCAGTATTTT. Translation: CASSSLAGEITDTQYF. The chain joins TRBV11-3 to TRBJ2-3; TRBD2 agrees at 11 bases. The CDR3 is made up of 16 amino acids. Trimming removed 4 bases from V and 2 bases from J; junction bases left unmatched: 5. Germline V gives CDR1 SGHNT, CDR2 YENEEA.

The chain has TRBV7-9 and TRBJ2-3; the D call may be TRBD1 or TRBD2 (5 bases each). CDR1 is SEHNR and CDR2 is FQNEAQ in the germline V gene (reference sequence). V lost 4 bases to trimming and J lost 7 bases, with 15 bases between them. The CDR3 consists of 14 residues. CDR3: CASSSRDGRNTQYF. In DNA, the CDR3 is TGTGCCAGCAGCTCGAGGGACGGCAGGAATACGCAGTATTTT.

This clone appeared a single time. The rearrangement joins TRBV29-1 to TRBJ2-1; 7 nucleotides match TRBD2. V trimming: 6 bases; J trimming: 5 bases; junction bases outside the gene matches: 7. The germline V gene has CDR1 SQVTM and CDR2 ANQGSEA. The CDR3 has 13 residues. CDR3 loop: CSVFSAGHNEQFF. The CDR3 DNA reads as TGCAGCGTATTCTCAGCGGGACACAATGAGCAGTTCTTC.

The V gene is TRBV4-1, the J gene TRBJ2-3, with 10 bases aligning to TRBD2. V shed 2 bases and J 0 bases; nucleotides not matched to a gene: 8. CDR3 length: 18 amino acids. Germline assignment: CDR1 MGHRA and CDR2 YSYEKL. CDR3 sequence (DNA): TGCGCCAGCAGCCAAAGGACTAGCGGCTCAGCTAGCACAGATACGCAGTATTTT. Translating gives CASSQRTSGSASTDTQYF.

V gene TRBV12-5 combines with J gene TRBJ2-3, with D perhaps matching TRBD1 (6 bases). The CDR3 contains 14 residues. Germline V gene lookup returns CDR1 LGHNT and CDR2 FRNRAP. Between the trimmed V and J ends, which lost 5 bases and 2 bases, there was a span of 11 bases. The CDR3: CASGGGSTTDTQYF. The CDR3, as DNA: TGTGCTAGTGGTGGGGGCAGCACCACAGATACGCAGTATTTT.

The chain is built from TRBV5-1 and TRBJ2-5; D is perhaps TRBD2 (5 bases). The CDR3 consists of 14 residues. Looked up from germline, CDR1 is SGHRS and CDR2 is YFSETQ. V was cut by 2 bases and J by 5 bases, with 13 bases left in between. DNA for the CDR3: TGCGCCAGCAGCTTCGTCGGGGTTGGTGAGACCCAGTACTTC. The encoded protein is CASSFVGVGETQYF.

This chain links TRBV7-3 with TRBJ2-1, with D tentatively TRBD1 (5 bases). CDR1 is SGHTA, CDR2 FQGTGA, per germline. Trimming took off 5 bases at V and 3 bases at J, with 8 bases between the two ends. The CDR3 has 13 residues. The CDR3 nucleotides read TGTGCCAGCAGCCCTGGACACTACAATGAGCAGTTCTTC. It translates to CASSPGHYNEQFF.

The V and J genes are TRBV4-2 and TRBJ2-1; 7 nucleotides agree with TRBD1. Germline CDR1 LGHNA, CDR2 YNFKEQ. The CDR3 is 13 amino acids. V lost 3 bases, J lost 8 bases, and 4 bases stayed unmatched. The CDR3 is CASSQSRGHEQFF. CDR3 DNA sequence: TGTGCCAGCAGCCAGTCTAGGGGGCATGAGCAGTTCTTC.